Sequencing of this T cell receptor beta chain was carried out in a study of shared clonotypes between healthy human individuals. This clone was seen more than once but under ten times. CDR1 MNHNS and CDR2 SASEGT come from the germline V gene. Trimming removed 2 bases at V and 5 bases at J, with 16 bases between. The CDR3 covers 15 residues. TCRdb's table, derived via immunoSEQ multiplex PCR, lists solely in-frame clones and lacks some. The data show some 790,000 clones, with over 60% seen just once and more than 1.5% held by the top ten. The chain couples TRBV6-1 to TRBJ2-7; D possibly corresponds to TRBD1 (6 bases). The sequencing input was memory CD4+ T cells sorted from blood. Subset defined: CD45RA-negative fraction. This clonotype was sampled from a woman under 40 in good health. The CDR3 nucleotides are TGTGCCAGCAGTGAATCAACAGGGTTATTCAACGAGCAGTACTTC. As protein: CASSESTGLFNEQYF.